Listed below are T cell receptor beta chains from one sample, sequenced in a study of blood T cell repertoires in COVID-19. Profiled with immunoSEQ multiplex PCR; TCRdb holds only in-frame clones, not every one. This sample has 150,000 or so clones, with roughly 80% found just once. Material: peripheral blood. The receptors stem from a woman over 75 with acute or convalescent COVID-19. CDR3s include the opening cysteine and the closing phenylalanine or tryptophan. D genes are given only for firm matches. Clone size, where shown, is once, few, many, or a class for clones that have expanded.

J: TRBJ2-3; D: TRBD2; V: TRBV9; size: .; DNA: TGTGCCAGCAGCGGAGGACTAGGACCGACAAGGGATACGCAGTATTTT; CDR3: CASSGGLGPTRDTQYF
J: TRBJ1-4; D: .; V: TRBV5-6; size: .; DNA: TGTGCCAGCAGCTTGGATCTCGGAGTGAATGAAAAACTGTTTTTT; CDR3: CASSLDLGVNEKLFF
J: TRBJ1-1; D: .; V: TRBV4-3; size: .; DNA: TGCGCCAGCAGCCAACTCACAGGGACTGAAGCTTTCTTT; CDR3: CASSQLTGTEAFF
J: TRBJ2-1; D: TRBD2; V: TRBV6-6; size: .; DNA: TGTGCCAGCAGTCGTAAATCTAGCGGGGGCCACCAATACAATGAGCAGTTCTTC; CDR3: CASSRKSSGGHQYNEQFF
J: TRBJ1-1; D: .; V: TRBV5-4; size: .; DNA: TGTGCCAGCAGCTTGTATATAGGCAGGGCCCATATTGAAGCTTTCTTT; CDR3: CASSLYIGRAHIEAFF
J: TRBJ2-3; D: .; V: TRBV4-2; size: .; DNA: TGTGCCAGCAGCCAAGTTGGCAGCACAGATACGCAGTATTTT; CDR3: CASSQVGSTDTQYF
J: TRBJ1-1; D: .; V: TRBV18; size: .; DNA: TGTGCCAGCTCACCGACACTGAACACTGAAGCTTTCTTT; CDR3: CASSPTLNTEAFF
J: TRBJ1-6; D: .; V: TRBV4-3; size: .; DNA: TGCGCCAGCAGCCAATCTGCAGGCGGGAGTTCACCCCTCCACTTT; CDR3: CASSQSAGGSSPLHF
J: TRBJ1-1; D: .; V: TRBV4-1; size: .; DNA: TGCGCCAGCAGCCAAGATCAGATGGGGGGGAATGCTTTCTTT; CDR3: CASSQDQMGGNAFF
J: TRBJ1-4; D: TRBD1; V: TRBV7-6; size: .; DNA: TGTGCCAGCAGCTTACTACAGGGGGGAGAAAAACTGTTTTTT; CDR3: CASSLLQGGEKLFF
J: TRBJ2-3; D: .; V: TRBV5-1; size: .; DNA: TGCGCCAGCAGCTTGGGTAGCGGACTCACAGATACGCAGTATTTT; CDR3: CASSLGSGLTDTQYF
J: TRBJ2-5; D: TRBD1; V: TRBV7-3; size: .; DNA: TGTGCCAGCAGGCGATCGGATTCGGACAGGTTGTCAAAAGAGACCCAGTACTTC; CDR3: CASRRSDSDRLSKETQYF
J: TRBJ2-2; D: .; V: TRBV19; size: once; DNA: TGTGCCAGTAGTTCATGGACAGCGAACACCGGGGAGCTGTTTTTT; CDR3: CASSSWTANTGELFF
J: TRBJ2-2; D: TRBD2; V: TRBV24-1; size: .; DNA: TGTGCCACCAGTGACCCGACTAGCGGGGACTCGGGGGAGCTGTTTTTT; CDR3: CATSDPTSGDSGELFF
J: TRBJ1-5; D: TRBD1; V: TRBV2; size: .; DNA: TGTGCCAGCAGTCGGGACAGCAGGAATCAGCCCCAGCATTTT; CDR3: CASSRDSRNQPQHF
J: TRBJ2-3; D: TRBD2; V: TRBV27; size: .; DNA: TGTGCCAGCAGTCCAGGACTAGCGGGCTTCCTTTGGGGCACAGATACGCAGTATTTT; CDR3: CASSPGLAGFLWGTDTQYF
J: TRBJ2-7; D: TRBD2; V: TRBV5-5; size: .; DNA: TGTGCCAGCAGCTTGGATCTCAGCTGGGTGTCCCGGGGGGACGAGCAGTACTTC; CDR3: CASSLDLSWVSRGDEQYF
J: TRBJ2-7; D: .; V: TRBV3-1/TRBV3-2; size: .; DNA: TGTGCCAGCAGCCAAGTCCGCAGTCGTCCCTACGAGCAGTACTTC; CDR3: CASSQVRSRPYEQYF